Listed here are 17 T cell receptor beta chains from one sample, sequenced in a study of T cell responses to AZD1222 COVID-19 vaccine. TCRdb's table, derived via immunoSEQ multiplex PCR, lists solely in-frame clones and lacks some. The table includes 120,000 or so clones, around 93% detected once. The source material was peripheral blood, sampled on day 0 of AZD1222 vaccination. The receptors shown here come from an adult in good health.

The CDR3 region has the DNA TGTGCCAGCTCACCACCGGGGGAGCGCGGAGATACGCAGTATTTT. Amino acid sequence: CASSPPGERGDTQYF. The gene calls are TRBV18 and TRBJ2-3; perhaps D is TRBD1 or TRBD2 (5 bases each). Trimming pared 0 bases from V and 5 bases from J, leaving 12 bases between. Germline values: CDR1 KGHSH, CDR2 LQKENI. The CDR3 length is 15 residues.

V is TRBV7-2 and J is TRBJ1-5; D is undetermined. The germline CDR1 and CDR2 sequences are SGHTA and FQGNSA. Trimming pared 2 bases from V and 4 bases from J, leaving 15 bases between. This CDR3 spans 16 amino acids. CDR3 DNA: TGTGCCAGCAGCTTAAATCCGGTGCCTGGGAATCAGCCCCAGCATTTT. Translating gives CASSLNPVPGNQPQHF.

This rearrangement joins TRBV19 to TRBJ1-6; 7 nucleotides match TRBD1. Germline V gene data show CDR1 as LNHDA and CDR2 as SQIVND (reference sequence). CDR3 length: 14 residues. V dropped 3 bases and J dropped 6; count of bases not matched to a gene: 2. The CDR3 bases are TGTGCCAGTAGTATGGCAGGGGGTAATTCACCCCTCCACTTT. It specifies CASSMAGGNSPLHF.

V usage is TRBV4-1 and J usage is TRBJ2-7; D is undetermined. The germline V gene has CDR1 MGHRA and CDR2 YSYEKL. The CDR3 sequence is 12 residues long. With 4 bases removed from V and 4 bases from J, the gap between germline ends came to 8 bases. CDR3 loop: CASSRDGYEQYF. Written as DNA, the CDR3 is TGCGCCAGCAGCCGCGACGGTTACGAGCAGTACTTC.

The V and J genes are TRBV25-1 and TRBJ2-2; D gene uncertain. Germline assignment: CDR1 MGHDK and CDR2 SYGVNS. Trimming removed 8 bases at V and 3 bases at J, with 13 bases between. CDR3 size: 14 residues. The CDR3 spells CASEPELDTGELFF. In DNA form, the CDR3 reads TGTGCCAGCGAGCCTGAATTAGACACCGGGGAGCTGTTTTTT.

The V gene is TRBV5-1, the J gene TRBJ2-1, with 8 bases identical to TRBD2. V lost 8 bases to trimming and J lost 9 bases; unmatched junction nucleotides: 19. CDR3 length: 16 residues. The germline V gene encodes CDR1 SGHRS and CDR2 YFSETQ. CDR3 region: CASDVTGTRAVGEQFF. The CDR3 DNA follows: TGCGCCAGTGACGTCACCGGGACTAGGGCCGTGGGTGAGCAGTTCTTC. Filled out from reference TRBV5-1 and TRBJ2-1, the complete variable domain reads KAGVTQTPRYLIKTRGQQVTLSCSPISGHRSVSWYQQTPGQGLQFLFEYFSETQRNKGNFPGRFSGRQFSNSRSEMNVSTLELGDSALYLCASDVTGTRAVGEQFFGPGTRLTVL.

V is TRBV30 and J is TRBJ1-4; the match to TRBD1 covers 7 bases. The length of the CDR3 is 13 residues. Germline lookup yields CDR1 GTSNPN and CDR2 SVGIG (reference sequence). V was clipped by 3 bases and J by 4 bases; unmatched bases: 2. CDR3 DNA sequence: TGTGCCTGGAGCGGACAGGTTAATGAAAAACTGTTTTTT. The encoded protein is CAWSGQVNEKLFF.

The CDR3 DNA reads TGTGCCAGCAGCCCCAGAGCGGACACTGAAGCTTTCTTT. As protein: CASSPRADTEAFF. The V and J genes are TRBV3-1 (or the pseudogene TRBV3-2) and TRBJ1-1; no definite D call. Germline V gene sequence: CDR1 LGHDT, CDR2 YNNKEL (reference sequence). The CDR3 length is 13 residues. V lost 4 bases and J lost 3, with 9 bases in between.

The gene calls are TRBV6-5 and TRBJ1-2; D ambiguous. CDR1 and CDR2 (germline): MNHEY, SVGAGI. This CDR3 has 13 residues. The V and J ends lost 6 bases and 3 bases respectively, with 11 bases between them. CDR3 coding DNA: TGTGCCAGCAGCCAAGGGTCTGACTATGGCTACACCTTC. Its translation is CASSQGSDYGYTF.

V is TRBV5-4 and J is TRBJ2-3, with TRBD1 identical over 8 bases. The CDR3 has 14 amino acids. The germline CDR1 and CDR2 sequences are SGHNT and YYREEE (reference sequence). The ends lost 3 bases at V and 1 base at J; junction bases unmatched: 1. In DNA form, the CDR3 reads TGTGCCAGCAGCTCGACAGGGGGCACAGATACGCAGTATTTT. This codes for CASSSTGGTDTQYF.

The rearrangement uses TRBV4-3 and TRBJ1-1; no clear D. This CDR3 has 15 residues. The ends were cut back, 1 base at V and 4 bases at J, with 13 bases in the middle. Germline V lookup: CDR1 LGHNA, CDR2 YSLEER. CDR3 protein: CASSQVGFVGTEAFF. DNA for the CDR3: TGCGCCAGCAGCCAAGTCGGGTTTGTCGGCACTGAAGCTTTCTTT.

This chain connects TRBV20-1 to TRBJ1-1; tentatively, D is TRBD1 (5 bases). This CDR3 spans 11 amino acids. Trimming removed 6 bases at V and 11 bases at J, with 16 bases between. Germline loops: CDR1 DFQATT, CDR2 SNEGSKA (reference sequence). CDR3 sequence: CSASKTVGAFF. In nucleotides, the CDR3 is TGCAGTGCGAGCAAGACAGTGGGGGCTTTCTTT.

The CDR3 region has the DNA TGTGCCAGCAGCGGCCCGACGGGGAGCTCCTACAATGAGCAGTTCTTC. It codes for CASSGPTGSSYNEQFF. The rearrangement joins TRBV9 to TRBJ2-1, with a weak D call TRBD2 (5 bases). This CDR3 region has 16 residues. V dropped 3 bases and J dropped 0 bases, with 13 bases sitting between them. From germline, CDR1 is SGDLS and CDR2 YYNGEE.

The V call is TRBV19, the J call TRBJ1-4; 8 positions agree with TRBD1. Germline-derived CDR1 and CDR2 are LNHDA and SQIVND (reference sequence). V was pared by 6 bases and J by 8 bases, with 8 bases of the junction left unmatched. The CDR3 has 14 amino acids. CDR3 protein: CASRLSGTGEKLFF. The CDR3, as DNA: TGTGCCAGTAGGTTATCCGGGACAGGCGAAAAACTGTTTTTT.

The V gene is TRBV2, the J gene TRBJ1-1; 12 bases are shared with TRBD1. Germline V lookup: CDR1 SNHLY, CDR2 FYNNEI. V lost 8 bases, J lost 5 bases, and 6 bases stayed unmatched. The CDR3 runs 14 residues. CDR3: CASRGQGAGTEAFF. CDR3 sequence (DNA): TGTGCCAGCCGGGGACAGGGGGCTGGAACTGAAGCTTTCTTT.

This chain uses TRBV28 with TRBJ1-2; 8 bases match TRBD1. The CDR3 runs to 14 residues. V gave up 6 bases and J gave up 8 bases; unmatched junction bases: 11. In germline, CDR1 is MDHEN, CDR2 SYDVKM. The CDR3 DNA is TGTGCCAGCAGAATTGCCGGGACAGGAGGCGGCTACACCTTC. This encodes CASRIAGTGGGYTF.

The chain has TRBV5-4 and TRBJ2-1; tentatively, D is TRBD2 (6 bases). Trimming pared 7 bases from V and 8 bases from J, leaving 13 bases between. CDR1 and CDR2 (germline): SGHNT, YYREEE (reference sequence). This CDR3 is 12 amino acids long. The CDR3 spells CASGGESHEQFF. Here the CDR3 DNA reads TGTGCCAGCGGCGGGGAGTCCCATGAGCAGTTCTTC.